This is a list of T cell receptor beta chains from one sample in a study of blood T cell repertoires in COVID-19. Clones were read by immunoSEQ multiplex PCR, and TCRdb kept only the in-frame ones, dropping some. The sample has hundreds of thousands of clones, about 87% seen once. Input material: PBMCs or T cells enriched from blood (not recorded which). The receptors were gathered from a woman aged 50 to 65 who had recovered from COVID-19. CDR3s include the opening cysteine and the closing phenylalanine or tryptophan. Each record gives: clone size, V gene, J gene, D gene, CDR3 DNA, CDR3 protein. A D gene is named only where the DNA matches it firmly. The size of a clone is reported for some rows only, either as once, few or many, or as a class for expanded clones.

few	TRBV7-9	TRBJ2-6	.	TGTGCCAGCACACGTATGCCAGCGAAACTTAACTCTGGGGCCAACGTCCTGACTTTC	CASTRMPAKLNSGANVLTF
once	TRBV5-4	TRBJ2-3	.	TGTGCCAGCAGCCTCGCTGGAACGGGAGTCTCGGATACGCAGTATTTT	CASSLAGTGVSDTQYF
.	TRBV3-1/TRBV3-2	TRBJ2-1	.	TGTGCCAGCAGCCAAGATTGTCGAGCGGTTGAGCAGTTCTTC	CASSQDCRAVEQFF
.	TRBV27	TRBJ2-2	TRBD1	TGTGCCACCTGGGACAGGGGGCTTACTTTAAACACCGGGGAGCTGTTTTTT	CATWDRGLTLNTGELFF
.	TRBV7-8	TRBJ1-2	.	TGTGCCAGCAGCTTAGCGGGGGGACGCTATGGCTACACCTTC	CASSLAGGRYGYTF
.	TRBV5-4	TRBJ2-1	TRBD2	TGTGCCAGCAGCCCCGGGCTAGCGGGATCAGGGTACAATGAGCAGTTCTTC	CASSPGLAGSGYNEQFF
.	TRBV14	TRBJ1-1	.	TGTGCCAGCAGCAACGACAGGCTCGGGGACACTGAAGCTTTCTTT	CASSNDRLGDTEAFF
.	TRBV27	TRBJ2-5	TRBD1	TGTGCCAGCAGTCCCCTAGGGACAGGGGAAGAGACCCAGTACTTC	CASSPLGTGEETQYF
.	TRBV6-5	TRBJ2-2	.	TGTGCCAGCAACCGGGTCCCGAACACCGGGGAGCTGTTTTTT	CASNRVPNTGELFF
.	TRBV11-3	TRBJ1-3	TRBD1	TGTGCCAGCAGCCTCGGGACAGGGGGCATCTTTTCTGGAAACACCATATATTTT	CASSLGTGGIFSGNTIYF
.	TRBV28	TRBJ1-2	.	TGTGCCAGCACCGAGGACATTCCCTATGGCTACACCTTC	CASTEDIPYGYTF
.	TRBV28	TRBJ1-5	TRBD1	TGTGCCAGCAGCGACCTCGGACAGGGTGGCAATCAGCCCCAGCATTTT	CASSDLGQGGNQPQHF
.	TRBV6-2/TRBV6-3	TRBJ1-4	.	TGTGCCAGCAGTTACGGGCAGTATAACGCGCAACTGTTTTTT	CASSYGQYNAQLFF
.	TRBV28	TRBJ1-6	TRBD1	TGTGCCAGCAGTTTATCCAGGGGGCTTGGGTCCTATAATTCACCCCTCCACTTT	CASSLSRGLGSYNSPLHF
.	TRBV27	TRBJ2-1	TRBD2	TGTGCCAGCAGTTTAACACCGGGACTAGCGGGAGTTGAGCAGTTCTTC	CASSLTPGLAGVEQFF
.	TRBV6-5	TRBJ1-5	.	TGTGCCAGCAGTTACGGGCAGAGTAATCAGCCCCAGCATTTT	CASSYGQSNQPQHF
.	TRBV11-2	TRBJ1-6	.	TGTGCCAGCAGCCCCGCCCCGTCGGGTTCACCCCTCCACTTT	CASSPAPSGSPLHF
few	TRBV7-9	TRBJ1-1	.	TGTGCCAGCAGCTTAGATGTGGGCGCGACTGAAGCTTTCTTT	CASSLDVGATEAFF
.	TRBV9	TRBJ1-5	.	TGTGCCAGCAGCCCCTCTTCGGGATTCAATCAGCCCCAGCATTTT	CASSPSSGFNQPQHF
.	TRBV2	TRBJ1-6	TRBD1	TGTGCCAGCGGGACAGCTCGCAACTATAATTCACCCCTCCACTTT	CASGTARNYNSPLHF
.	TRBV21-1	TRBJ2-7	.	TGTGCCAGCAGCAGAGGGGAGCAGTACTTC	CASSRGEQYF
.	TRBV24-1	TRBJ2-2	.	TGTGCCACCAGGCAGGGGGGGAACACCGGGGAGCTGTTTTTT	CATRQGGNTGELFF
.	TRBV3-1/TRBV3-2	TRBJ2-1	.	TGTGCCAGCAGCCTCGGGACTCCTTCCTACAATGAGCAGTTCTTC	CASSLGTPSYNEQFF
.	TRBV29-1	TRBJ2-1	TRBD2	TGCAGCGTTGTTTTACTAGCGGGATACAATGAGCAGTTCTTC	CSVVLLAGYNEQFF
.	TRBV5-8	TRBJ1-2	.	TGTGCCAGCAACCTCAGGGTCGGCGGCTACACCTTC	CASNLRVGGYTF
.	TRBV7-9	TRBJ2-3	TRBD2	TGTGCCAGCAGACCTATAGCGGGAATCACAGATACGCAGTATTTT	CASRPIAGITDTQYF
.	TRBV5-4	TRBJ2-5	TRBD2	TGTGCCAGCAGCCGAGGGACTAGCGACCCGGGGGAGACCCAGTACTTC	CASSRGTSDPGETQYF
.	TRBV6-5	TRBJ1-1	.	TGTGCCAGCAGTCCCGGGACAAACACTGAAGCTTTCTTT	CASSPGTNTEAFF
.	TRBV10-3	TRBJ1-2	.	TGTGCCATCAGCGTTGGACGGGAGAGCCTCGGCTACACCTTC	CAISVGRESLGYTF
.	TRBV28	TRBJ2-7	.	TGTGCCAGCACAACAGACTACACCTACGAGCAGTACTTC	CASTTDYTYEQYF
.	TRBV5-8	TRBJ2-7	.	TGTGCCAGCAGCTTATACAGCTACGAGCAGTACTTC	CASSLYSYEQYF
.	TRBV28	TRBJ2-7	TRBD2	TGTGCCAGCAGTTATTTAGCGGGAGGTGCCTACGAGCAGTACTTC	CASSYLAGGAYEQYF
.	TRBV7-9	TRBJ2-2	.	TGTGCCAGCAGCCTGGAGTTGAGCTCGAACACCGGGGAGCTGTTTTTT	CASSLELSSNTGELFF
.	TRBV28	TRBJ2-7	.	TGTGCCAGCACGGCCTTAGTGACAGTAGGGGCCGAGCAGTACTTC	CASTALVTVGAEQYF
.	TRBV30	TRBJ1-6	TRBD1	TGTGCCTGGAGTCGGACAGGGGGCTATAATTCACCCCTCCACTTT	CAWSRTGGYNSPLHF
.	TRBV10-3	TRBJ2-1	TRBD1	TGTGCCATCAGTGAGTCGGGACCGGGACAGGCGTACAGTGAGCAGTTCTTC	CAISESGPGQAYSEQFF
.	TRBV7-2	TRBJ1-5	.	TGTGCCAGCAGCTCTCATGGGGACAACCAGCCCCAGCATTTT	CASSSHGDNQPQHF
few	TRBV2	TRBJ1-5	.	TGTGCCAGCAGGGCGGTGATCGAGCCCCAGCATTTT	CASRAVIEPQHF
.	TRBV5-1	TRBJ2-5	TRBD2	TGCGCCAGCAGCTTGGGGTCCGCGAGCGGGAGGGGAGAGACCCAGTACTTC	CASSLGSASGRGETQYF
.	TRBV5-6	TRBJ1-5	.	TGTGCCAGCAGCTTGGGCCTTCAGGGTGAGGCCCAGCATTTT	CASSLGLQGEAQHF
once	TRBV28	TRBJ1-2	TRBD1	TGTGCCAGCAGTTGGGACAGTATCTATGGCTACACCTTC	CASSWDSIYGYTF
.	TRBV7-2	TRBJ1-2	.	TGTGCCAGCAGCTTTATGGCACAGGGAGGGAACTATGGCTACACCTTC	CASSFMAQGGNYGYTF
.	TRBV3-1/TRBV3-2	TRBJ2-3	TRBD2	TGTGCCAGCAGCCAAGGACTAGCTGTAGCAGATACGCAGTATTTT	CASSQGLAVADTQYF
.	TRBV9	TRBJ1-4	TRBD1	TGTGCCAGCAGCGACCGGGACAGGGGTAATGAAAAACTGTTTTTT	CASSDRDRGNEKLFF
.	TRBV6-1	TRBJ2-3	TRBD1	TGTGCCAGCAGTGGCGGACAGGGGAATGGGGCAGATACGCAGTATTTT	CASSGGQGNGADTQYF
.	TRBV3-1/TRBV3-2	TRBJ2-5	.	TGTGCCAGCACGCTAGACGGGGGGACCCAGTACTTC	CASTLDGGTQYF
once	TRBV18	TRBJ1-4	.	TGTGCCAGCTCATCCCAGGGGCGGGCTAATGAAAAACTGTTTTTT	CASSSQGRANEKLFF
.	TRBV7-8	TRBJ2-2	.	TGTGCCAGCAGCTACCGGACAGCCACCGGGGAGCTGTTTTTT	CASSYRTATGELFF
once	TRBV18	TRBJ1-3	TRBD1	TGTGCCAGCTCACCTGGGACAGCTGGAAACACCATATATTTT	CASSPGTAGNTIYF